These 18 T cell receptor beta chains were all obtained from the same sample, sequenced in a study of shared clonotypes between healthy human individuals. The protocol was immunoSEQ multiplex PCR, while the TCRdb copy is restricted to in-frame clones and leaves out a portion. The table shows over 2 million clones, with 90% to 95% occurring only once. The sequenced sample consisted of naive CD4+ T cells sorted from blood. The subset here: CD45RA+ positively selected. All receptors derive from a man aged 18 to 35 in good health.

The rearrangement joins TRBV29-1 to TRBJ2-2, with 10 bases lining up with TRBD1. CDR3 length: 16 residues. Per germline, CDR1 SQVTM and CDR2 ANQGSEA. J gave up 4 bases and V 4 bases, and 9 bases lay outside the gene matches. This CDR3 is CSVVPGGQGVTGELFF. CDR3 DNA sequence: TGCAGCGTTGTTCCGGGAGGACAGGGGGTCACCGGGGAGCTGTTTTTT.

A note on this clone: Additional DNA sequences in this sample encode the identical CDR3. DNA of the CDR3: TGTGCCAGCAGTGAAGAGGGTACAAGCAATCAGCCCCAGCATTTT. It translates to CASSEEGTSNQPQHF. The chain uses TRBV2 and TRBJ1-5; D remains unclear. The CDR3 loop spans 15 amino acids. The germline CDR1 and CDR2 sequences are SNHLY and FYNNEI. V lost 1 base and J lost 1, with 8 bases in between. The entire variable domain, with the rest obtained from reference TRBV2 and TRBJ1-5, is as follows: EPEVTQTPSHQVTQMGQEVILRCVPISNHLYFYWYRQILGQKVEFLVSFYNNEISEKSEIFDDQFSVERPDGSNFTLKIRSTKLEDSAMYFCASSEEGTSNQPQHFGDGTRLSIL.

The chain employs TRBV2 and TRBJ2-4; D may be TRBD1 (6 bases). V lost 6 bases, J lost 7 bases, and 13 bases lay in between. CDR1 is SNHLY and CDR2 is FYNNEI in the germline V gene. This CDR3 has 13 amino acids. The CDR3 region is CASRDSLGNIQYF. CDR3 DNA sequence: TGTGCCAGCAGGGACAGTTTGGGGAACATTCAGTACTTC.

This chain links TRBV6-5 with TRBJ1-1; tentatively, D is TRBD1 (6 bases). V lost 6 bases, J lost 5 bases, and 13 bases lay in between. There are 13 residues in the CDR3. Germline CDR1 and CDR2: MNHEY and SVGAGI. This CDR3 is CASSRPRGTEAFF. CDR3 nucleotide sequence: TGTGCCAGCAGCCGCCCCAGGGGTACTGAAGCTTTCTTT.

The J gene is TRBJ1-3, the V gene TRBV4-1, with a possible D match to TRBD1 (5 bases). V dropped 0 bases and J dropped 0 bases, with 15 bases sitting between them. The CDR3 consists of 18 residues. The germline V gene encodes CDR1 MGHRA and CDR2 YSYEKL. DNA for the CDR3: TGCGCCAGCAGCCAAGAAAGGATGGGGGATATCTCTGGAAACACCATATATTTT. Translation gives CASSQERMGDISGNTIYF.

The chain carries TRBV5-1 and TRBJ2-3; 7 nucleotides match TRBD2. Per germline, CDR1 SGHRS and CDR2 YFSETQ. CDR3 length equals 14 residues. J gave up 5 bases and V 4 bases, and 7 bases lay outside the gene matches. The CDR3, as DNA: TGCGCCAGCAGCCCTGGGACTATACGAGATACGCAGTATTTT. It is translated as CASSPGTIRDTQYF.

This chain connects TRBV28 to TRBJ1-2, with D perhaps TRBD1 (6 bases). The germline gives CDR1 MDHEN, CDR2 SYDVKM. V was clipped by 7 bases and J by 8 bases, with 17 bases between them. The CDR3 spans 13 residues. The DNA for the CDR3 is TGTGCCAGCACTCTAGGACAGTTAAGGGGCTACACCTTC. Translated: CASTLGQLRGYTF.

About this clone: The same CDR3 also results from other DNA sequences found in this sample. The chain has TRBV2 and TRBJ1-2, with unresolved D. Germline V gene data show CDR1 as SNHLY and CDR2 as FYNNEI. V lost 2 bases, J lost 8 bases, and 6 bases lay in between. The CDR3 extends over 11 amino acids. In nucleotides, the CDR3 is TGTGCCAGCAGTGAAAGCTACGGCTACACCTTC. Translated, it gives CASSESYGYTF.

With regard to this clone: Within the sample, other DNA sequences also encode this same CDR3. The chain recombines TRBV29-1 with TRBJ2-1; D ambiguous. Trimming shortened V by 2 bases and J by 5 bases, and 4 bases separated the two germline ends. CDR3 length: 11 residues. Germline V CDR1 and CDR2: SQVTM, ANQGSEA. This CDR3 is CSVELHNEQFF. The CDR3 coding sequence is TGCAGCGTTGAACTCCACAATGAGCAGTTCTTC.

The J gene is TRBJ1-2, the V gene TRBV10-3; 9 bases match TRBD1. V lost 2 bases and J lost 2; bases outside the gene matches: 6. Germline CDR1 reads ENHRY; CDR2 reads SYGVKD. The CDR3 is 16 amino acids. The CDR3 sequence: CAISEETGGKNYGYTF. CDR3 bases: TGTGCCATCAGTGAGGAGACAGGGGGGAAAAACTATGGCTACACCTTC.

V gene TRBV7-9 combines with J gene TRBJ2-3; D gene unclear. The V end was cut by 2 bases, the J end by 2 bases, with 8 bases between. Germline V gives CDR1 SEHNR, CDR2 FQNEAQ (reference sequence). CDR3 length: 14 residues. The CDR3 sequence: CASSLLSPTDTQYF. As DNA, the CDR3 is TGTGCCAGCAGCTTACTATCACCCACAGATACGCAGTATTTT.

The chain has TRBV5-1 and TRBJ2-3; D may be TRBD1 (5 bases). CDR3 size: 15 residues. Looked up from germline, CDR1 is SGHRS and CDR2 is YFSETQ. Trimming removed 4 bases at V and 5 bases at J, with 17 bases between. The CDR3 bases are TGCGCCAGCAGCCGACAGCCACCCAACGAAGATACGCAGTATTTT. Its translation: CASSRQPPNEDTQYF.

This chain links TRBV6-1 with TRBJ1-4; tentatively, D is TRBD1 (5 bases). Germline loops: CDR1 MNHNS, CDR2 SASEGT. This CDR3 region has 13 residues. The ends were cut back, 5 bases at V and 8 bases at J, with 12 bases in the middle. CDR3 amino acids: CASSPPGLEKLFF. CDR3 bases: TGTGCCAGCAGTCCCCCGGGACTAGAAAAACTGTTTTTT.

The V and J genes are TRBV5-1 and TRBJ2-4; no clear D gene. This CDR3 has 14 residues. Germline V gene sequence: CDR1 SGHRS, CDR2 YFSETQ. Trimming removed 3 bases at V and 9 bases at J, with 16 bases between. In nucleotides, the CDR3 is TGCGCCAGCAGCTCGGACCCCTTGTCGCCCATTCAGTACTTC. Translating it yields CASSSDPLSPIQYF.

The chain is built from TRBV30 and TRBJ2-3; D not certain. Germline V gene data show CDR1 as GTSNPN and CDR2 as SVGIG (reference sequence). V lost 3 bases and J 4 bases, leaving 8 bases between the germline ends. The CDR3 is made up of 12 amino acids. The CDR3 region is CAWSPNADTQYF. CDR3 nucleotides: TGTGCCTGGAGCCCGAATGCAGATACGCAGTATTTT.

A note on this clone: The sample contains more than one DNA sequence encoding this CDR3. The V gene is TRBV5-1, the J gene TRBJ2-1; D is ambiguous. Germline V gives CDR1 SGHRS, CDR2 YFSETQ. The CDR3 spans 14 residues. Deletions cut 1 base from V and 0 bases from J, with 5 bases between. The CDR3 DNA reads as TGCGCCAGCAGCTTGCAGAGCTCCTACAATGAGCAGTTCTTC. It codes for CASSLQSSYNEQFF.

The chain is built from TRBV5-1 and TRBJ2-3, with D possibly TRBD2 on 6 matching bases. Germline values: CDR1 SGHRS, CDR2 YFSETQ. CDR3 length: 15 residues. The V gene lost 2 bases and the J gene lost 4 bases, with 14 bases spanning the gap. CDR3 sequence (DNA): TGCGCCAGCAGCTTTCTTGGCGGGAATGCAGATACGCAGTATTTT. This codes for CASSFLGGNADTQYF.

This clone was seen just once. This rearrangement joins TRBV28 to TRBJ2-7, with D possibly TRBD2 on 7 matching bases. CDR1 and CDR2 (germline): MDHEN, SYDVKM. V lost 2 bases to trimming and J lost 0 bases, with 11 bases between them. The CDR3 is 15 residues long. CDR3 residues: CASSLGGGASYEQYF. CDR3 bases: TGTGCCAGCAGTTTAGGAGGGGGGGCCTCCTACGAGCAGTACTTC.